This T cell receptor beta chain was profiled in a study of blood T cell repertoires in COVID-19 (dated by TCRdb to 2018 to 2021). As for the study more broadly: The collaborator samples originated in the United States, Italy and Spain and spanned the acute and convalescent phases of COVID-19. The prospective study material was composed of cDNA or gDNA derived from T cells, B-cell-depleted T cells, or PBMCs. The dataset comprised deeply sampled blood TCRbeta repertoires from subjects exposed to, actively infected with, or recovered from COVID-19. The repertoires were made available in a free public database intended to serve as a resource for research on the immune response to SARS-CoV-2. The samples were drawn from the first 160 participants of the ongoing ImmuneRACE study and from more than 1,000 subjects provided by 6 global collaborators. A de-identified subject ID, COVID-19 status, age in years and sex were almost always included in the sample metadata. Where available, HLA class I and class II types were taken from metadata supplied by the sample provider and were not determined by assay-based typing. General conclusions and limits of the study: How much clinical and demographic metadata was included differed by source and by participant, and the metadata was provided uncurated.

This clone appeared once. Its antigen specificity is not known. Base qualities are not recorded, but no much larger clone differs from it by a single base. TCRbeta CDR3 regions were amplified from genomic DNA by means of the immunoSEQ Assay, a bias-controlled multiplex PCR. For the original study's pipeline: The number of nucleated cells in each sample was estimated by amplification of reference gene primers within the assay. To quantify the absolute abundance of each unique TCRbeta CDR3 rearrangement, sequence reads were collapsed and filtered. Productive Simpson clonality was computed per sample as the square root of Simpson's diversity index over productive rearrangements. TCRdb limited this immuneACCESS table to in-frame rearrangements with V and J called. A share of clones is missing; checked studies link under half to unresolved V genes, and the rest is unexplained. The DNA gave D and trimming, while V, J and clone size come from that table. The sample table holds over 150,000 clones, of which approximately 83% were seen once. The ten largest make up approximately 2% of the sample.

Collaborating institutions collected whole blood in K2EDTA tubes following their own protocols. For TCRbeta analysis, collaborator samples were shipped as frozen whole blood, as isolated PBMCs, or as DNA extracted from either sample type. The germline V gene encodes CDR1 SGDLS and CDR2 YYNGEE. The CDR3, cysteine through phenylalanine, is 15 amino acids long. The sequence is cut down to CDR3 DNA, 45 bases in frame from base 1. Deletion took 0 bases off V and 0 bases off J, with a span of 9 bases between the germline ends. The V and J genes are TRBV9 and TRBJ2-5, with TRBD1 tentatively as D gene (5 bases match). This TCR was sampled from a woman of 80 years or more with acute or convalescent COVID-19. Sequenced sample: peripheral blood. The CDR3 loop reads CASSVASGYQETQYF. At the DNA level, the sequence is TGTGCCAGCAGCGTAGCTTCAGGGTACCAAGAGACCCAGTACTTC. Extended through the reference TRBV9 and TRBJ2-5 proteins, this CDR3 yields the full variable domain: DSGVTQTPKHLITATGQRVTLRCSPRSGDLSVYWYQQSLDQGLQFLIQYYNGEERAKGNILERFSAQQFPDLHSELNLSSLELGDSALYFCASSVASGYQETQYFGPGTRLLVL.